A selection of T cell receptor beta chains follows, all from one sample in a study of metastatic and nonmetastatic thyroid tumors. TCRdb recomputed clones from the PCR reads via MiXCR. The table includes 7,000 to 8,000 clones, around 26% detected once. Sample: tumor tissue. The receptors derive from a male donor with papillary thyroid cancer or a benign thyroid nodule (not recorded which). Some clones in this sample may be carry-over from other donors' samples. CDR3s include the opening cysteine and the closing phenylalanine or tryptophan. A D gene is named only where the DNA matches it firmly. Expanded clones get a size class; other rows say once, few or many, or leave the size out.

j_gene: TRBJ2-1; abundance: medium-sized; d_gene: TRBD2; v_gene: TRBV7-2; CDR3aa: CASSPGTSGKDEQFF; CDR3nt: TGTGCCAGCAGCCCGGGGACTAGCGGGAAGGATGAGCAGTTCTTC
j_gene: TRBJ2-7; abundance: .; d_gene: .; v_gene: TRBV5-1; CDR3aa: CASSLDGSYF; CDR3nt: TGCGCCAGCAGCTTGGACGGCAGTTACTTC
j_gene: TRBJ1-1; abundance: .; d_gene: .; v_gene: TRBV6-1; CDR3aa: CASSPTAGEAFF; CDR3nt: TGTGCCAGCAGCCCTACGGCCGGGGAAGCTTTCTTT
j_gene: TRBJ1-1; abundance: .; d_gene: .; v_gene: TRBV28; CDR3aa: CASLLGVGTEAFF; CDR3nt: TGTGCCAGCCTACTGGGGGTTGGGACTGAAGCTTTCTTT
j_gene: TRBJ2-7; abundance: .; d_gene: .; v_gene: TRBV28; CDR3aa: CASSRGTDINEQYF; CDR3nt: TGTGCCAGCAGCCGTGGGACCGACATAAACGAGCAGTACTTC
j_gene: TRBJ2-1; abundance: .; d_gene: .; v_gene: TRBV12-3/TRBV12-4; CDR3aa: CASSFPGYNEQFF; CDR3nt: TGTGCCAGCAGTTTCCCGGGGTACAATGAGCAGTTCTTC
j_gene: TRBJ1-1; abundance: .; d_gene: TRBD1; v_gene: TRBV20-1; CDR3aa: CSALGQREASEAFF; CDR3nt: TGCAGTGCGTTGGGACAGCGGGAGGCATCTGAAGCTTTCTTT
j_gene: TRBJ2-1; abundance: .; d_gene: TRBD2; v_gene: TRBV11-2; CDR3aa: CASSSTSESSYNEQFF; CDR3nt: TGTGCCAGCAGCTCGACTAGCGAAAGCTCCTACAATGAGCAGTTCTTC
j_gene: TRBJ2-7; abundance: once; d_gene: TRBD2; v_gene: TRBV10-3; CDR3aa: CAISASPGLLGRVREQYF; CDR3nt: TGTGCCATCAGTGCCTCTCCGGGACTATTAGGGAGGGTACGTGAGCAGTACTTC
j_gene: TRBJ2-7; abundance: few; d_gene: .; v_gene: TRBV2; CDR3aa: CASSRDLAWEQYF; CDR3nt: TGTGCCAGCAGTCGGGACCTCGCATGGGAGCAGTACTTC
j_gene: TRBJ2-1; abundance: .; d_gene: .; v_gene: TRBV2; CDR3aa: CASSDEGEQFF; CDR3nt: TGTGCCAGCAGTGATGAGGGCGAGCAGTTCTTC
j_gene: TRBJ1-2; abundance: .; d_gene: .; v_gene: TRBV20-1; CDR3aa: CSASTDGYTF; CDR3nt: TGCAGTGCTAGTACAGATGGCTACACCTTC
j_gene: TRBJ2-1; abundance: .; d_gene: .; v_gene: TRBV11-2; CDR3aa: CASSLGAEVGLGYNEQFF; CDR3nt: TGTGCCAGCAGCTTAGGAGCCGAGGTCGGGTTAGGTTACAATGAGCAGTTCTTC
j_gene: TRBJ2-7; abundance: .; d_gene: TRBD2; v_gene: TRBV6-5; CDR3aa: CASPPGLADHSLSYEQYF; CDR3nt: TGTGCCAGCCCTCCGGGACTAGCGGATCACTCCCTCTCCTACGAGCAGTACTTC
j_gene: TRBJ1-1; abundance: .; d_gene: .; v_gene: TRBV11-2; CDR3aa: CASSPGGAVRNTEAFF; CDR3nt: TGTGCCAGCAGCCCCGGGGGGGCTGTGAGGAACACTGAAGCTTTCTTT
j_gene: TRBJ1-2; abundance: few; d_gene: .; v_gene: TRBV28; CDR3aa: CASSLGRAGYTF; CDR3nt: TGTGCCAGCAGTTTAGGCAGGGCTGGCTACACCTTC
j_gene: TRBJ1-2; abundance: .; d_gene: TRBD1; v_gene: TRBV11-3; CDR3aa: CASSPWGQEDGYTF; CDR3nt: TGTGCCAGCAGCCCCTGGGGACAGGAAGATGGCTACACCTTC
j_gene: TRBJ2-2; abundance: .; d_gene: .; v_gene: TRBV30; CDR3aa: CAWKWTVNTGELFF; CDR3nt: TGTGCCTGGAAATGGACAGTGAACACCGGGGAGCTGTTTTTT
j_gene: TRBJ1-1; abundance: .; d_gene: .; v_gene: TRBV19; CDR3aa: CASSERLNTEAFF; CDR3nt: TGTGCCAGTTCAGAAAGGTTGAACACTGAAGCTTTCTTT
j_gene: TRBJ2-1; abundance: .; d_gene: TRBD2; v_gene: TRBV7-3; CDR3aa: CASRAGVYNEQFF; CDR3nt: TGTGCCAGCAGAGCGGGAGTTTACAATGAGCAGTTCTTC
j_gene: TRBJ2-5; abundance: few; d_gene: TRBD1; v_gene: TRBV6-1; CDR3aa: CASREGQANQETQYF; CDR3nt: TGTGCCAGCAGGGAGGGACAGGCGAACCAAGAGACCCAGTACTTC
j_gene: TRBJ1-5; abundance: .; d_gene: TRBD1; v_gene: TRBV19; CDR3aa: CASSIAGQEGNQPQHF; CDR3nt: TGTGCCAGTAGTATCGCGGGACAGGAAGGAAATCAGCCCCAGCATTTT
j_gene: TRBJ1-2; abundance: few; d_gene: .; v_gene: TRBV6-5; CDR3aa: CASSYSTVPGYGYTF; CDR3nt: TGTGCCAGCAGTTACTCCACAGTCCCCGGGTATGGCTACACCTTC
j_gene: TRBJ2-3; abundance: few; d_gene: TRBD2; v_gene: TRBV6-5; CDR3aa: CASSYSSGHTDTQYF; CDR3nt: TGTGCCAGCAGTTACTCTAGCGGGCATACAGATACGCAGTATTTT
j_gene: TRBJ1-6; abundance: .; d_gene: .; v_gene: TRBV24-1; CDR3aa: CATSAIFTLYNSPLHF; CDR3nt: TGTGCCACCAGTGCAATCTTCACACTCTATAATTCACCCCTCCACTTT
j_gene: TRBJ1-5; abundance: few; d_gene: TRBD1; v_gene: TRBV19; CDR3aa: CASSNRQGGQPQHF; CDR3nt: TGTGCCAGTAGTAACCGACAGGGCGGTCAGCCCCAGCATTTT
j_gene: TRBJ2-1; abundance: medium-sized; d_gene: TRBD1; v_gene: TRBV27; CDR3aa: CASSRTGTYNEQFF; CDR3nt: TGTGCCAGCAGCCGGACAGGTACCTACAATGAGCAGTTCTTC
j_gene: TRBJ2-7; abundance: few; d_gene: .; v_gene: TRBV5-5; CDR3aa: CASSFTGFYYEQYF; CDR3nt: TGTGCCAGCAGCTTCACGGGGTTTTATTACGAGCAGTACTTC
j_gene: TRBJ1-6; abundance: medium-sized; d_gene: .; v_gene: TRBV20-1; CDR3aa: CSARGGGSVSSYNSPLHF; CDR3nt: TGCAGTGCTAGAGGGGGGGGCAGCGTGAGCTCCTATAATTCACCCCTCCACTTT
j_gene: TRBJ2-3; abundance: few; d_gene: TRBD1; v_gene: TRBV6-1; CDR3aa: CASSDTGVTDTQYF; CDR3nt: TGTGCCAGCAGTGACACAGGGGTAACAGATACGCAGTATTTT
j_gene: TRBJ2-3; abundance: .; d_gene: .; v_gene: TRBV5-1; CDR3aa: CASSLDSPGLDTQYF; CDR3nt: TGCGCCAGCAGCTTGGATAGCCCGGGATTGGATACGCAGTATTTT
j_gene: TRBJ2-5; abundance: .; d_gene: .; v_gene: TRBV18; CDR3aa: CASSPPAETQYF; CDR3nt: TGTGCCAGCTCACCACCGGCAGAGACCCAGTACTTC
j_gene: TRBJ2-2; abundance: .; d_gene: TRBD1; v_gene: TRBV5-1; CDR3aa: CASSPAGTGRTGELFF; CDR3nt: TGCGCCAGCAGCCCCGCCGGGACAGGGCGGACCGGGGAGCTGTTTTTT
j_gene: TRBJ2-7; abundance: medium-sized; d_gene: TRBD2; v_gene: TRBV7-9; CDR3aa: CASSNGLGYEQYF; CDR3nt: TGTGCCAGCAGCAACGGACTAGGCTACGAGCAGTACTTC
j_gene: TRBJ2-6; abundance: medium-sized; d_gene: .; v_gene: TRBV20-1; CDR3aa: CSAPGSSGANVLTF; CDR3nt: TGCAGTGCCCCCGGCAGCTCTGGGGCCAACGTCCTGACTTTC
j_gene: TRBJ1-2; abundance: few; d_gene: .; v_gene: TRBV2; CDR3aa: CASSDPGARDGYTF; CDR3nt: TGTGCCAGCTCCGATCCGGGGGCAAGGGATGGCTACACCTTC
j_gene: TRBJ2-3; abundance: .; d_gene: .; v_gene: TRBV6-1; CDR3aa: CASRRDGSSTDTQYF; CDR3nt: TGTGCCAGCAGAAGGGACGGCTCTAGCACAGATACGCAGTATTTT
j_gene: TRBJ1-2; abundance: many; d_gene: TRBD1; v_gene: TRBV5-1; CDR3aa: CASSDLGQEGYTF; CDR3nt: TGCGCCAGCAGCGACCTTGGACAGGAGGGCTACACCTTC
j_gene: TRBJ2-5; abundance: .; d_gene: TRBD2; v_gene: TRBV6-1; CDR3aa: CASSEGALAGVRETQYF; CDR3nt: TGTGCCAGCAGTGAAGGGGCCCTAGCGGGAGTCCGGGAGACCCAGTACTTC
j_gene: TRBJ1-4; abundance: .; d_gene: .; v_gene: TRBV15; CDR3aa: CATSRVDRPRFHLGAGEKLFF; CDR3nt: TGTGCCACCAGCAGAGTAGACCGCCCACGCTTCCATTTAGGGGCAGGAGAAAAACTGTTTTTT
j_gene: TRBJ2-2; abundance: .; d_gene: .; v_gene: TRBV28; CDR3aa: CASSLYGGPTGELFF; CDR3nt: TGTGCCAGCAGTTTATATGGGGGACCCACCGGGGAGCTGTTTTTT